Sequencing of this T cell receptor (beta chain) was carried out in a study of blood T cells in healthy people across ages. The authors ran a second PCR of about 7 to 11 cycles using a sample-barcoded 5' primer and a J-beta primer mix. TCRdb independently ran MiXCR on the 5' RACE reads; one entry per CDR3 protein. The sample records 700,000 or so distinct CDR3 sequences, roughly 43% being singletons. The sequenced sample was blood. The sequence came from an elderly man in good health.

CDR3 DNA: TGTGCCAGCAGCCCCTGGGACAGCACCTACGAGCAGTACTTC. It encodes CASSPWDSTYEQYF. The rearrangement joins TRBV3-1 to TRBJ2-7; 7 nucleotides align to TRBD1. Trimming cost V 4 bases and J 2 bases; bases outside gene matches: 5. CDR1 is LGHDT and CDR2 is YNNKEL in the germline V gene (reference sequence). The CDR3 loop spans 14 amino acids.